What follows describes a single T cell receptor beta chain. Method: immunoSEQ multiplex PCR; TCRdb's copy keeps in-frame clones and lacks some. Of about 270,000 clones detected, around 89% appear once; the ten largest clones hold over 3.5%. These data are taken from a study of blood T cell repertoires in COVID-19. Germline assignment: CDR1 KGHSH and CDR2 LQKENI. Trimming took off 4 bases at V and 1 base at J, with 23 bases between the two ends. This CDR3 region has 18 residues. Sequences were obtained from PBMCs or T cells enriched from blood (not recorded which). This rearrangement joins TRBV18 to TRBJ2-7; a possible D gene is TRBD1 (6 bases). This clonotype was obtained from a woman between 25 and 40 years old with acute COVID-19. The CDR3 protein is CASSRDTGDILGSYEQYF. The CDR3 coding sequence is TGTGCCAGCTCACGGGACACTGGGGACATTTTAGGGTCCTACGAGCAGTACTTC. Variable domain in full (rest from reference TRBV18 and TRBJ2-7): NAGVMQNPRHLVRRRGQEARLRCSPMKGHSHVYWYRQLPEEGLKFMVYLQKENIIDESGMPKERFSAEFPKEGPSILRIQQVVRGDSAAYFCASSRDTGDILGSYEQYFGPGTRLTVT.